The 24 T cell receptor beta chains below were found in one sample sequenced in a study of shared clonotypes between healthy human individuals. Terminally differentiated effector memory CD45RA+ cells were left out of the naive CD8 fraction, which was CD45RO-negative and positively selected for CCR7. Sequencing was performed with immunoSEQ multiplex PCR; in TCRdb, only in-frame clones are kept and a portion is missing. This sample yields around 610,000 clones, of which about 96% are seen a single time; roughly 0.1% belongs to the top ten. Sequencing was carried out using naive CD8+ T cells sorted from blood. These receptors came from a woman aged 25-40 years in good health.

V gene TRBV10-1 combines with J gene TRBJ2-2, with D possibly TRBD2 on 6 matching bases. Germline lookup yields CDR1 WNHNN and CDR2 SYGVQD (reference sequence). V lost 8 bases to trimming and J lost 0 bases, with 13 bases between them. The CDR3 totals 15 residues. The CDR3 nucleotides read TGCGCCAGCTTATCAGCGGGCGCGAACACCGGGGAGCTGTTTTTT. It translates to CASLSAGANTGELFF.

The chain carries TRBV27 and TRBJ2-1; 7 nucleotides align to TRBD1. The germline CDR1 and CDR2 sequences are MNHEY and SMNVEV (reference sequence). After removal of 5 bases from V and 0 bases from J, the junction contained 13 bases not matched to a gene. This CDR3 is built from 18 residues. The CDR3 sequence is CASSPGQFYGLSYNEQFF. In DNA form, the CDR3 reads TGTGCCAGCAGTCCGGGACAGTTTTACGGACTCTCCTACAATGAGCAGTTCTTC.

The DNA for the CDR3 is TGTGCCAGCAGTTTATCGGAGAACAACGAGCAGTACTTC. This encodes CASSLSENNEQYF. The chain carries TRBV27 and TRBJ2-7; D ambiguous. The CDR3 is made up of 13 amino acids. The V end lost 0 bases, the J end lost 5 bases, and 8 bases lay between the germline ends. CDR1 and CDR2 from the germline V gene are MNHEY and SMNVEV (reference sequence).

J is TRBJ1-2 and V is TRBV28; maybe TRBD1 (6 bases). Germline CDR1 reads MDHEN; CDR2 reads SYDVKM. Trimming took off 6 bases at V and 3 bases at J, with 11 bases between the two ends. This CDR3 has 13 residues. The CDR3 region is CASRKSGDYGYTF. As DNA, the CDR3 is TGTGCCAGCAGAAAATCAGGGGACTATGGCTACACCTTC.

V usage is TRBV6-4 and J usage is TRBJ2-2; D is ambiguous. This CDR3 has 14 amino acids. Per germline, CDR1 MRHNA and CDR2 SNTAGT. V was trimmed by 6 bases and J by 2 bases, leaving 10 bases between them. This chain's CDR3 is CASRLYINTGELFF. In nucleotides, the CDR3 is TGTGCCAGCAGACTATACATAAACACCGGGGAGCTGTTTTTT.

J is TRBJ2-7 and V is TRBV9, with D tentatively TRBD2 (6 bases). Germline CDR1 reads SGDLS; CDR2 reads YYNGEE. The CDR3 spans 14 residues. Trimming took off 4 bases at V and 0 bases at J, with 11 bases between the two ends. CDR3 in amino acids: CASSQEGLSYEQYF. In DNA form, the CDR3 reads TGTGCCAGCAGCCAGGAGGGACTCTCCTACGAGCAGTACTTC.

V and J are TRBV4-2 and TRBJ1-2, with D uncertain. This CDR3 is 16 amino acids long. The germline gives CDR1 LGHNA, CDR2 YNFKEQ. Trimming stripped 0 bases from V and 1 base from J, with 12 bases between. For the CDR3, the DNA is TGTGCCAGCAGCCAAGAGGTACAGCCCTTTAACTATGGCTACACCTTC. Encoded protein: CASSQEVQPFNYGYTF.

The V gene is TRBV5-1, the J gene TRBJ1-2, with D possibly being TRBD1 (5 bases). This CDR3 has 11 amino acids. Germline V gene data show CDR1 as SGHRS and CDR2 as YFSETQ. The germline V and J ends were trimmed by 4 bases and 11 bases, with 12 bases remaining between them. CDR3 region: CASSLGGTYTF. In DNA form, the CDR3 reads TGCGCCAGCAGCCTTGGGGGGACTTACACCTTC.

The J gene is TRBJ2-1, the V gene TRBV27, with 8 bases fitting TRBD2. CDR1 and CDR2 (germline): MNHEY, SMNVEV (reference sequence). The CDR3 contains 16 residues. V lost 7 bases to trimming and J lost 0 bases; unmatched junction nucleotides: 8. CDR3 in amino acids: CASTTLAGTSYNEQFF. The DNA for the CDR3 is TGTGCCAGCACTACCTTAGCGGGAACCTCCTACAATGAGCAGTTCTTC.

CDR3 DNA: TGTGCCAGCAGTATCCTGAGCCCCTACAATGAGCAGTTCTTC. Residues: CASSILSPYNEQFF. The chain combines TRBV6-1 with TRBJ2-1; D is ambiguous. Germline V gives CDR1 MNHNS, CDR2 SASEGT. Trimming left V 5 bases short and J 2 bases short, with 10 bases between. The CDR3 contains 14 residues.

The V and J genes are TRBV19 and TRBJ2-1; maybe TRBD2 (6 bases). Per germline, CDR1 LNHDA and CDR2 SQIVND (reference sequence). CDR3 length: 13 residues. V shed 5 bases and J shed 9 bases, with 14 bases lying between them. The CDR3, as DNA: TGTGCCAGTAGTTCCTCGGGGAGGAGTGAGCAGTTCTTC. This codes for CASSSSGRSEQFF.

This chain links TRBV9 with TRBJ2-3, with D perhaps TRBD2 (6 bases). This CDR3 region has 16 residues. V lost 7 bases to trimming and J lost 0 bases, with 18 bases between them. Germline CDR1 is SGDLS and CDR2 is YYNGEE. The CDR3 loop reads CASSMGGSGSTDTQYF. Here the CDR3 DNA reads TGTGCCAGCTCCATGGGTGGGAGCGGGAGCACAGATACGCAGTATTTT. Together with reference TRBV9 and TRBJ2-3, the CDR3 gives the full variable domain: DSGVTQTPKHLITATGQRVTLRCSPRSGDLSVYWYQQSLDQGLQFLIQYYNGEERAKGNILERFSAQQFPDLHSELNLSSLELGDSALYFCASSMGGSGSTDTQYFGPGTRLTVL.

The chain links TRBV27 to TRBJ2-3; no definite D call. Germline assignment: CDR1 MNHEY and CDR2 SMNVEV (reference sequence). Trimming took 6 bases from V and 7 from J, leaving 17 bases between them. There are 14 residues in the CDR3. CDR3 loop: CASRGWQEDHTQYF. The CDR3 DNA follows: TGTGCCAGCAGAGGGTGGCAGGAAGATCATACGCAGTATTTT.

The chain uses TRBV29-1 and TRBJ2-7; unclear D gene. V gave up 0 bases and J gave up 3 bases, with 3 bases separating them. CDR1 is SQVTM, CDR2 ANQGSEA, per germline. This CDR3 spans 11 amino acids. The CDR3 sequence: CSVEENYEQYF. CDR3 DNA: TGCAGCGTTGAAGAGAACTACGAGCAGTACTTC.

The chain carries TRBV27 and TRBJ2-1, with TRBD2 matching over 9 bases. This CDR3 is 14 amino acids long. The V gene end was trimmed by 6 bases and the J gene end by 0 bases; junction bases not matched to a gene: 0. Germline V gives CDR1 MNHEY, CDR2 SMNVEV (reference sequence). The CDR3 loop reads CASRTSGSYNEQFF. The CDR3 DNA is TGTGCCAGCAGGACTAGCGGCTCCTACAATGAGCAGTTCTTC.

The table lists this clone with a count of one. The V and J genes are TRBV7-2 and TRBJ2-2, with 8 bases that match TRBD2. The CDR3 totals 15 residues. V dropped 5 bases and J dropped 6; count of bases not matched to a gene: 8. The V gene's germline CDR1 is SGHTA and CDR2 FQGNSA. CDR3 residues: CASSQSGRRPGELFF. The CDR3 nucleotides are TGTGCCAGCAGCCAAAGCGGGAGAAGACCCGGGGAGCTGTTTTTT. Complete variable domain (other parts from reference TRBV7-2 and TRBJ2-2): GAGVSQSPSNKVTEKGKDVELRCDPISGHTALYWYRQSLGQGLEFLIYFQGNSAPDKSGLPSDRFSAERTGGSVSTLTIQRTQQEDSAVYLCASSQSGRRPGELFFGEGSRLTVL.

The gene calls are TRBV2 and TRBJ1-4; TRBD1 is a possible D gene (5 bases). V lost 3 bases and J lost 8, with 19 bases in between. Per the germline V gene, CDR1 is SNHLY and CDR2 is FYNNEI. The CDR3 sequence is 16 residues long. The CDR3 coding sequence is TGTGCCAGCAGTGATGTTTTAGGGGAACCGCACGAAAAACTGTTTTTT. The encoded protein is CASSDVLGEPHEKLFF. The variable domain in full, completed from reference TRBV2 and TRBJ1-4, reads EPEVTQTPSHQVTQMGQEVILRCVPISNHLYFYWYRQILGQKVEFLVSFYNNEISEKSEIFDDQFSVERPDGSNFTLKIRSTKLEDSAMYFCASSDVLGEPHEKLFFGSGTQLSVL.

The chain combines TRBV5-1 with TRBJ1-1, with TRBD1 matching 9 bases. The ends lost 0 bases at V and 3 bases at J; junction bases unmatched: 6. Germline-derived CDR1 and CDR2 are SGHRS and YFSETQ. The CDR3 runs 16 residues. CDR3 in DNA: TGCGCCAGCAGCTTGGCCGGGACAGGGTGGGACACTGAAGCTTTCTTT. Protein product: CASSLAGTGWDTEAFF.

This sequence joins TRBV5-6 and TRBJ1-1, with D unresolved. This CDR3 spans 15 amino acids. CDR1 and CDR2 (germline): SGHDT, YYEEEE. V lost 0 bases, J lost 0 bases, and 9 bases lay in between. The CDR3 region has the DNA TGTGCCAGCAGCTTGGAGTCCGGGGTGAACACTGAAGCTTTCTTT. It yields the protein CASSLESGVNTEAFF.

The CDR3 loop is CASSEGGLAGSSYEQYF. DNA of the CDR3: TGTGCCAGCAGTGAGGGTGGACTAGCGGGGAGCTCCTACGAGCAGTACTTC. The gene calls are TRBV28 and TRBJ2-7, with TRBD2 matching 12 bases. CDR3 length equals 17 residues. Germline V gene data show CDR1 as MDHEN and CDR2 as SYDVKM. J gave up 0 bases and V 5 bases, and 8 bases lay outside the gene matches.

V and J are TRBV15 and TRBJ2-7; D may be TRBD2 (6 bases). Looked up from germline, CDR1 is LNHNV and CDR2 is YYDKDF (reference sequence). The CDR3 runs to 15 residues. Trimming stripped 1 base from V and 2 bases from J, with 12 bases between. CDR3 protein: CATSRGASEAYEQYF. The CDR3 DNA reads TGTGCCACCAGCAGAGGTGCTAGCGAGGCCTACGAGCAGTACTTC.

The rearrangement joins TRBV28 to TRBJ2-7; 8 nucleotides align to TRBD2. The CDR3 loop spans 15 amino acids. With 4 bases clipped from V and 0 bases from J, the junction kept 5 bases outside the gene matches. Per the germline V gene, CDR1 is MDHEN and CDR2 is SYDVKM. This CDR3 is CASSSEREYSYEQYF. CDR3 nucleotides: TGTGCCAGCAGTTCTGAGCGGGAGTACTCCTACGAGCAGTACTTC.

This chain uses TRBV7-9 with TRBJ2-3; D is perhaps TRBD2 (5 bases). Germline values: CDR1 SEHNR, CDR2 FQNEAQ (reference sequence). The CDR3 has 15 residues. Trimming took 2 bases from V and 4 from J, leaving 13 bases between them. The CDR3 DNA sequence: TGTGCCAGCAGCTTACCGGGAAGGGCCGCAGATACGCAGTATTTT. Its translation: CASSLPGRAADTQYF.

As concerns this clone: In the same sample, other DNA sequences code for this CDR3. The chain recombines TRBV27 with TRBJ2-7; D may be TRBD2 (6 bases). V was trimmed by 2 bases and J by 3 bases, leaving 11 bases between them. This CDR3 is built from 14 residues. CDR1 MNHEY and CDR2 SMNVEV come from the germline V gene (reference sequence). The CDR3 DNA reads TGTGCCAGCAGTTTAGCGGGACGGGGCTACGAGCAGTACTTC. Protein product: CASSLAGRGYEQYF.